This entry is about one T cell receptor (beta chain). The clone's antigen remains unknown. No base quality values were provided; no much bigger clone lies one nucleotide off. This record belongs to a study of blood T cell repertoires in COVID-19 (dated by TCRdb to the early 2020s). Study-level background: Samples from collaborators originated in the United States, Italy and Spain and spanned both the acute and convalescent phases of COVID-19. The prospective study material was composed of cDNA or gDNA derived from T cells, B-cell-depleted T cells, or PBMCs. Deeply sampled blood TCRbeta repertoires from subjects exposed to, actively infected with, or recovered from COVID-19 were included in the dataset. The repertoires were released in a freely available public database intended as a resource for research on the immune response to SARS-CoV-2. Samples were obtained from the ongoing ImmuneRACE study (first 160 participants) and from 1,254 subjects provided by 6 global collaborators. Nearly every sample came with metadata listing a de-identified subject ID, COVID-19 status, age in years and sex. Where available, HLA class I and class II types were taken from metadata supplied by the sample provider and were not determined by assay-based typing. The research as a whole found: The amount of clinical and demographic metadata varied by source and participant and was provided uncurated.

TCRbeta CDR3 regions were amplified from genomic DNA using the immunoSEQ Assay, a bias-controlled multiplex PCR. The source study handled its data this way. The number of nucleated cells in each sample was estimated by amplification of reference gene primers within the assay. To quantify the absolute abundance of each unique TCRbeta CDR3 rearrangement, sequence reads were collapsed and filtered. For each sample, productive Simpson clonality was calculated by taking the square root of Simpson's diversity index across productive rearrangements. TCRdb limited this immuneACCESS table to in-frame rearrangements with V and J called. A share of clones is missing; checked studies link under half to unresolved V genes, and the rest is unexplained. V and J calls and clone size are as listed in that table; D and trimming were resolved from the DNA. The sample table contains approximately 270,000 clones; only one count was recorded for about 85% of them. Of the sample, approximately 3.3% is held by the ten largest clones.

The collaborating institutions used their own protocols to collect whole blood in K2EDTA tubes. Collaborator samples were shipped for TCRbeta analysis as frozen whole blood, isolated PBMCs, or DNA extracted from either sample type. At the junction V is shortened by 1 base and J by 7 bases; bases outside the gene matches: 6. The germline V gene sets CDR1 to SGHVS and CDR2 to FQNEAQ. Reading from cysteine to phenylalanine, the CDR3 counts 14 amino acids. The CDR3 DNA has 42 bases and is translated from base 1. What was sequenced was peripheral blood. This chain joins TRBV7-8 to TRBJ1-2; TRBD1 fits 7 bases in the junction. This clonotype originated in a young man with active or convalescent COVID-19. The DNA sequence follows: TGTGCCAGCAGCTTAGATCAGGGGGGTACTGGCTACACCTTC. Its translation reads: CASSLDQGGTGYTF.